The 4 T cell receptor beta chains reported below all come from one sample, sequenced in a study of T cells in Graves' hyperthyroidism and ophthalmopathy. RNA transcripts gave rise to amplified TCR beta CDR3 regions. Researchers ran a first-round RT-PCR on the TCR CDR3 using the HTBI primer set. TCRdb recomputed calls from the multiplex PCR reads with MiXCR, one row per CDR3 protein. Among around 190,000 distinct CDR3 sequences listed, around 17% were seen once. Input material: blood. The receptors were gathered from a woman aged 45-59 years with Graves' hyperthyroidism.

This clonotype showed up just a few times. This chain joins TRBV19 and TRBJ1-5; 7 nucleotides agree with TRBD1. CDR3 length equals 16 residues. In germline, CDR1 is LNHDA, CDR2 SQIVND (reference sequence). V lost 4 bases, J lost 5 bases, and 11 bases stayed unmatched. The DNA of the CDR3 is TGTGCCAGTAGTACCCAGCTGTCGACAGGGTATCAGCCCCAGCATTTT. Residues: CASSTQLSTGYQPQHF.

This clonotype appeared many times. V and J are TRBV28 and TRBJ2-7; tentative D call: TRBD1 (6 bases). Trimming took 5 bases from V and 3 from J, leaving 17 bases between them. Germline-derived CDR1 and CDR2 are MDHEN and SYDVKM. The CDR3 is made up of 15 amino acids. The DNA for the CDR3 is TGTGCCAGCAGTGCGCCCAGGGGAGCCAGCTACGAGCAGTACTTC. This sequence encodes CASSAPRGASYEQYF.

A few counts support this clonotype. The chain employs TRBV20-1 and TRBJ2-7; 7 bases agree with TRBD2. Germline trimming cut 3 bases from V and 3 bases from J; bases unmatched to any gene: 11. The CDR3 spans 15 residues. Looked up from germline, CDR1 is DFQATT and CDR2 is SNEGSKA (reference sequence). The CDR3 region is CSASIAQGLIYEQYF. DNA for the CDR3: TGCAGTGCTAGCATCGCCCAGGGACTAATCTACGAGCAGTACTTC.

This clonotype has a handful of counts. CDR3 coding DNA: TGCAGTGCTAGAGTAAAGGGGGCGGAAGATACGCAGTATTTT. Its protein is CSARVKGAEDTQYF. The rearrangement uses TRBV20-1 and TRBJ2-3, with 7 nucleotides matching TRBD1. Germline values: CDR1 DFQATT, CDR2 SNEGSKA (reference sequence). The CDR3 is 14 residues long. With 1 base clipped from V and 5 bases from J, the junction kept 6 bases outside the gene matches.